Listed here are 22 T cell receptor beta chains from one sample, sequenced in a study of regulatory T cells in long-lasting Graves disease. Time point of the sample: persistent/refractory GD, antithyroid drugs over 5 years with positive TRAb. Following extraction of RNA from PBMCs, that RNA was used to make the TCR library. Arm-PCR of CDR3 regions and iRepertoire HTBI primers were the basis on which TCR beta libraries were built. Each CDR3 protein gets one entry after TCRdb re-called the multiplex PCR reads with MiXCR. This sample has 400,000 to 600,000 distinct CDR3 sequences; about a fifth occur once, and the top ten carry roughly 7%. The source material was peripheral blood mononuclear cells (PBMCs), sampled when the disease was refractory, from a patient treated with antithyroid drugs. These receptors were collected from a female donor with Graves disease.

In its sample, this clonotype was seen a few times. The chain combines TRBV11-2 with TRBJ2-5; D remains ambiguous. The germline gives CDR1 SGHAT, CDR2 FQNNGV. The CDR3 runs 14 residues. Trimming took off 0 bases at V and 4 bases at J, with 9 bases between the two ends. CDR3 in DNA: TGTGCCAGCAGCTTAGATCGAGTTCGAGAGACCCAGTACTTC. Its protein product is CASSLDRVRETQYF.

In its sample, this clonotype was seen many times. V usage is TRBV2 and J usage is TRBJ1-1; maybe TRBD1 (5 bases). This CDR3 contains 13 residues. Germline CDR1 and CDR2: SNHLY and FYNNEI. Between the trimmed V and J ends, which lost 6 bases and 1 base, there was a span of 9 bases. DNA of the CDR3: TGTGCCAGCAGCCCGACAGAGAACACTGAAGCTTTCTTT. This sequence encodes CASSPTENTEAFF.

This clonotype has at least ten counts. The chain is built from TRBV12-3 or TRBV12-4 and TRBJ1-2; no reliable D call. This CDR3 is built from 14 residues. Between the trimmed V and J ends, which lost 1 base and 8 bases, there was a span of 14 bases. CDR3 amino acids: CASSLGPQEEGYTF. CDR3 coding DNA: TGTGCCAGCAGTTTAGGTCCGCAGGAAGAAGGCTACACCTTC.

This clonotype appeared a few times. The chain carries TRBV29-1 and TRBJ1-4, with D possibly being TRBD1 (5 bases). The CDR3 has 15 amino acids. With 6 bases removed from V and 5 bases from J, the gap between germline ends came to 19 bases. Germline CDR1 SQVTM, CDR2 ANQGSEA. The CDR3 is CSVITGGAGNEKLFF. The CDR3, as DNA: TGCAGCGTCATAACGGGAGGGGCGGGGAATGAAAAACTGTTTTTT.

The sample holds many counts of this clonotype. The gene calls are TRBV7-2 and TRBJ1-2; D unresolved. The V gene's germline CDR1 is SGHTA and CDR2 FQGNSA. This CDR3 is 12 amino acids long. Trimming left V 6 bases short and J 6 bases short, with 11 bases between. CDR3 bases: TGTGCCAGCAGACGGGGAGCAGATGGCTACACCTTC. This gives the protein CASRRGADGYTF.

This clonotype was detected a few times. This chain uses TRBV18 with TRBJ1-6, with unresolved D. Per the germline V gene, CDR1 is KGHSH and CDR2 is LQKENI. The germline V and J ends were trimmed by 8 bases and 8 bases, with 13 bases remaining between them. The CDR3 consists of 13 residues. The CDR3 DNA sequence: TGTGCCAGCACGCTCAACTCCGATTCACCCCTCCACTTT. This codes for CASTLNSDSPLHF. Filled out from reference TRBV18 and TRBJ1-6, the complete variable domain reads NAGVMQNPRHLVRRRGQEARLRCSPMKGHSHVYWYRQLPEEGLKFMVYLQKENIIDESGMPKERFSAEFPKEGPSILRIQQVVRGDSAAYFCASTLNSDSPLHFGNGTRLTVT.

The chain is built from TRBV20-1 and TRBJ2-3, with TRBD2 as a possible D gene (6 bases). Germline loops: CDR1 DFQATT, CDR2 SNEGSKA (reference sequence). V was shortened by 3 bases and J by 4 bases, with 14 bases between the two germline ends. This CDR3 has 14 amino acids. CDR3 sequence (DNA): TGCAGTGCTAGGGCCATCAGCGGGTCAGATACGCAGTATTTT. Translated: CSARAISGSDTQYF.

The chain joins TRBV3-1 to TRBJ1-2; 12 bases align to TRBD1. The CDR3 runs 16 residues. Germline V gene sequence: CDR1 LGHDT, CDR2 YNNKEL (reference sequence). Trimming at V came to 1 base and at J to 7 bases, leaving 7 bases not matched to a gene. The CDR3 is CASSQGFGTGGGGYTF. CDR3 bases: TGTGCCAGCAGCCAAGGATTCGGGACAGGGGGCGGTGGCTACACCTTC.

This clonotype came up many times. The J gene is TRBJ2-7, the V gene TRBV12-3 or TRBV12-4; tentative D call: TRBD1 (5 bases). The CDR3 length is 14 residues. V lost 5 bases to trimming and J lost 12 bases, with 23 bases between them. The CDR3 reads CASSETGPKQLGYF. The CDR3 nucleotides are TGTGCCAGCAGTGAAACAGGACCTAAGCAATTAGGGTACTTC.

This clonotype was found many times. Germline and junction disagree at one end, which may indicate a read error. The genes are TRBV5-1 and TRBJ1-1, with D hard to call. Germline values: CDR1 SGHRS, CDR2 YFSETQ. The CDR3 length is 13 residues. CDR3 loop: CASSLGLNTEAFF. CDR3 in DNA: TGTGCCAGCAGCTTAGGGCTGAACACTGAAGCTTTCTTT.

The CDR3 nucleotides read TGTGCCAGCAGTTGGAGTAGGAGCGGGGGGGGCGATACGCAGTATTTT. This encodes CASSWSRSGGGDTQYF. This chain connects TRBV6-2 or TRBV6-3 to TRBJ2-5, with 10 nucleotides matching TRBD2. Near its end, the DNA agrees better with TRBJ2-3, so the J call may be wrong. The CDR3 is 16 residues long. CDR1 is MNHEY and CDR2 is SVGEGT in the germline V gene.

This clonotype was picked up many times. The CDR3 sequence: CASSLYAREDYGYTF. The CDR3 DNA reads TGTGCCAGCAGTTTATACGCCCGCGAAGACTATGGCTACACCTTC. The chain has TRBV28 and TRBJ1-2, with D unclear. CDR3 length: 15 residues. Looked up from germline, CDR1 is MDHEN and CDR2 is SYDVKM. The V end was cut by 1 base, the J end by 3 bases, with 12 bases between.

The chain couples TRBV20-1 to TRBJ2-5; 9 nucleotides agree with TRBD1. The CDR3 loop spans 13 amino acids. The junction had 11 bases not matched to a gene; V was cut back by 6 bases and J by 9 bases. Germline assignment: CDR1 DFQATT and CDR2 SNEGSKA (reference sequence). DNA for the CDR3: TGCAGTGCCAACAGGGGGCTGGATTCTGCCCAGTACTTC. Translation: CSANRGLDSAQYF.

This clonotype came up many times. The chain joins TRBV10-3 to TRBJ1-2; no clear D. The CDR3 spans 14 residues. CDR1 and CDR2 (germline): ENHRY, SYGVKD. V dropped 2 bases and J dropped 1 base, with 8 bases sitting between them. DNA of the CDR3: TGTGCCATCAGTGAGGACCCTGGTAACTATGGCTACACCTTC. Encoded protein: CAISEDPGNYGYTF.

This clonotype showed up many times. The chain joins TRBV11-2 to TRBJ2-7; D gene unclear. This CDR3 spans 12 amino acids. The V end lost 4 bases, the J end lost 0 bases, and 4 bases lay between the germline ends. CDR1 and CDR2 from the germline V gene are SGHAT and FQNNGV. The CDR3 spells CASSWISYEQYF. The CDR3 DNA follows: TGTGCCAGCAGCTGGATCTCCTACGAGCAGTACTTC.

This clonotype was counted between two and nine times. V usage is TRBV20-1 and J usage is TRBJ1-5, with D perhaps matching TRBD1 (6 bases). The V gene lost 0 bases and the J gene lost 2 bases, with 14 bases spanning the gap. The CDR3 totals 16 residues. Germline CDR1 DFQATT, CDR2 SNEGSKA (reference sequence). The CDR3 loop reads CSARDPQGIGNQPQHF. The CDR3 nucleotides are TGCAGTGCTAGAGATCCCCAGGGGATCGGCAATCAGCCCCAGCATTTT.

The chain recombines TRBV28 with TRBJ2-3; D call uncertain. Trimming took 1 base from V and 0 from J, leaving 5 bases between them. The CDR3 runs 14 residues. CDR1 is MDHEN, CDR2 SYDVKM, per germline. This CDR3 reads CASSLFGSTDTQYF. For the CDR3, the DNA is TGTGCCAGCAGTTTATTCGGGAGCACAGATACGCAGTATTTT.

In DNA, the CDR3 is TGCAGTGCTCCCTTCGGGGGGGCTATCGATAATTCACCCCTCCACTTT. This codes for CSAPFGGAIDNSPLHF. The chain couples TRBV20-1 to TRBJ1-6; the D gene is possibly TRBD1 (6 bases). From germline, CDR1 is DFQATT and CDR2 SNEGSKA (reference sequence). Trimming took 5 bases from V and 5 from J, leaving 19 bases between them. This CDR3 has 16 residues.

The CDR3 region has the DNA TGCGCCAGCAGCCGAACCCTCAACGAGCAGTACTTC. Translating gives CASSRTLNEQYF. The chain links TRBV5-1 to TRBJ2-7; D gene unclear. Germline assignment: CDR1 SGHRS and CDR2 YFSETQ. The germline V and J ends were trimmed by 4 bases and 5 bases, with 10 bases remaining between them. The CDR3 has 12 amino acids. Supplemented by reference TRBV5-1 and TRBJ2-7, the full variable domain reads KAGVTQTPRYLIKTRGQQVTLSCSPISGHRSVSWYQQTPGQGLQFLFEYFSETQRNKGNFPGRFSGRQFSNSRSEMNVSTLELGDSALYLCASSRTLNEQYFGPGTRLTVT.

The chain links TRBV7-6 to TRBJ2-2; 8 bases match TRBD1. CDR1 and CDR2 from the germline V gene are SGHVS and FNYEAQ. With 5 bases clipped from V and 1 base from J, the junction kept 6 bases outside the gene matches. The CDR3 sequence is 16 residues long. Written as DNA, the CDR3 is TGTGCCAGCAGCATAACCGGGACAGGGAACACCGGGGAGCTGTTTTTT. It encodes CASSITGTGNTGELFF.

The chain has TRBV29-1 and TRBJ2-7, with TRBD2 identical over 7 bases. This CDR3 region has 14 residues. CDR1 and CDR2 from the germline V gene are SQVTM and ANQGSEA. J gave up 4 bases and V 5 bases, and 11 bases lay outside the gene matches. CDR3 nucleotide sequence: TGCAGCGTTATACCGGGACGGGGAGGGTACGAGCAGTACTTC. Translating it yields CSVIPGRGGYEQYF.

The chain combines TRBV5-6 with TRBJ2-5, with D possibly called TRBD1 or TRBD2 (7 bases each). V was shortened by 2 bases and J by 4 bases, with 18 bases between the two germline ends. Germline V gene data show CDR1 as SGHDT and CDR2 as YYEEEE. This CDR3 comprises 16 residues. CDR3 sequence reads: CASSFWEGAIVETQYF. The CDR3 nucleotides read TGTGCCAGCAGCTTCTGGGAGGGGGCGATAGTAGAGACCCAGTACTTC.